A selection of T cell receptor beta chains follows, all from one sample in a study of identical twins. TCRdb re-called the 5' RACE reads through MiXCR, storing one row per CDR3 protein. The sample yields about 520,000 distinct CDR3 sequences, around 20% seen once. In addition, the sample was reused for a study of T cells expressing NK-cell markers.

The sequencing input was CD4+ T cells sorted from blood. These TCRs come from a young woman in good health. CDR3s include the opening cysteine and the closing phenylalanine or tryptophan. D genes are given only for firm matches. Only some rows state a clone size, as once, few, many or a class for expanded clones.

NA	few	TRBV20-1	TRBJ2-5	CSAPPRGGETQYF	TGCAGTGCTCCGCCTCGAGGAGGAGAGACCCAGTACTTC
NA	NA	TRBV20-1	TRBJ2-1	CSARVLVSSYNEQFF	TGCAGTGCTAGAGTTCTCGTGAGCTCCTACAATGAGCAGTTCTTC
NA	NA	TRBV5-1	TRBJ1-2	CASSFDPGYDYGYTF	TGCGCCAGCAGCTTTGATCCAGGCTACGACTATGGCTACACCTTC
NA	once	TRBV10-2	TRBJ1-1	CASSTGLGTEAFF	TGCGCCAGCAGTACAGGCTTAGGTACTGAAGCTTTCTTT
NA	many	TRBV20-1	TRBJ2-5	CSAKKKTQYF	TGCAGTGCCAAAAAGAAGACCCAGTACTTC
NA	few	TRBV5-1	TRBJ2-3	CASSLANPSQVTQYF	TGCGCCAGCAGCTTGGCCAATCCCTCACAGGTTACGCAGTATTTT
NA	NA	TRBV6-1	TRBJ2-3	CASSDRIREDTQYF	TGTGCCAGCAGTGATAGAATCAGGGAAGATACGCAGTATTTT
NA	NA	TRBV6-2/TRBV6-3	TRBJ1-1	CASSWTQNTEAFF	TGTGCCAGCAGTTGGACCCAGAACACTGAAGCTTTCTTT
TRBD2	once	TRBV11-2	TRBJ2-2	CASRLGLAGAGELFF	TGTGCCAGCCGCCTGGGCCTAGCGGGAGCCGGGGAGCTGTTTTTT
NA	few	TRBV20-1	TRBJ1-1	CSAIFDNTEAFF	TGCAGTGCCATTTTCGACAATACTGAAGCTTTCTTT
NA	NA	TRBV10-3	TRBJ2-2	CAIGIEVTGELFF	TGTGCCATCGGGATAGAGGTAACCGGGGAGCTGTTTTTT
TRBD2	NA	TRBV5-1	TRBJ2-2	CTSSGRGRLELFF	TGCACCAGCAGCGGGAGGGGGCGATTGGAGCTGTTTTTT
TRBD2	NA	TRBV5-3	TRBJ2-1	CARDMGRGPYNEQFF	TGTGCCAGAGACATGGGGAGGGGACCCTACAATGAGCAGTTCTTC
NA	many	TRBV5-1	TRBJ2-1	CASSSLQGSYNEQFF	TGCGCCAGCAGCTCCCTCCAGGGGTCCTACAATGAGCAGTTCTTC
TRBD2	NA	TRBV5-1	TRBJ2-5	CASSSGTSGMRETQYF	TGCGCCAGCAGCTCCGGGACTAGCGGGATGAGAGAGACCCAGTACTTC
NA	NA	TRBV2	TRBJ2-2	CASSENGSGELFF	TGTGCCAGCAGTGAAAACGGGTCCGGGGAGCTGTTTTTT
NA	few	TRBV11-3	TRBJ2-7	CASSLAQHTYEQYF	TGTGCCAGCAGCTTAGCCCAGCACACCTACGAGCAGTACTTC
TRBD1	NA	TRBV20-1	TRBJ2-5	CSARGPRETQYF	TGCAGTGCGAGGGGGCCCCGGGAGACCCAGTACTTC
NA	NA	TRBV9	TRBJ2-5	CASSGGGTGIETQYF	TGTGCCAGCAGCGGCGGGGGGACAGGGATAGAGACCCAGTACTTC
NA	NA	TRBV20-1	TRBJ2-2	CSALRGPNTGELFF	TGCAGTGCTTTACGGGGGCCGAACACCGGGGAGCTGTTTTTT
NA	few	TRBV29-1	TRBJ2-7	CSVAGTLSSYEQYF	TGCAGCGTGGCCGGGACCCTCAGCTCCTACGAGCAGTACTTC
NA	NA	TRBV20-1	TRBJ2-2	CSSNLGNTGELFF	TGCAGTTCCAACCTAGGGAACACCGGGGAGCTGTTTTTT
NA	few	TRBV10-3	TRBJ2-7	CAISAPDRDGPYEQYF	TGTGCCATCAGTGCACCTGACCGGGACGGCCCCTACGAGCAGTACTTC
NA	few	TRBV6-2/TRBV6-3	TRBJ2-1	CASRKPLGSRSSYNEQFF	TGTGCCAGCAGAAAGCCACTCGGGTCCCGGAGCTCCTACAATGAGCAGTTCTTC
TRBD1	few	TRBV12-3/TRBV12-4	TRBJ2-7	CASSFTGEPYEQYF	TGTGCCAGCAGTTTTACAGGGGAACCCTACGAGCAGTACTTC
NA	few	TRBV5-4	TRBJ2-5	CASRGEDRTQYF	TGTGCCAGCAGGGGAGAGGATAGGACCCAGTACTTC
NA	once	TRBV6-1	TRBJ2-2	CASSVETGELFF	TGTGCCAGCAGTGTGGAAACCGGGGAGCTGTTTTTT
NA	NA	TRBV20-1	TRBJ2-1	CSARDSSNSYNEQFF	TGCAGTGCTAGAGACTCTAGTAACTCCTACAATGAGCAGTTCTTC
TRBD2	few	TRBV5-1	TRBJ2-7	CASSFLAGGNEQYF	TGCGCCAGCAGCTTCCTAGCGGGAGGAAACGAGCAGTACTTC
NA	NA	TRBV29-1	TRBJ1-2	CSVGPGPIYGYTF	TGCAGCGTCGGACCCGGGCCAATCTATGGCTACACCTTC
TRBD1	NA	TRBV15	TRBJ1-1	CATSIRGRQGAAFF	TGTGCCACCAGCATCAGAGGGAGACAGGGGGCGGCTTTCTTT
TRBD2	NA	TRBV29-1	TRBJ2-3	CSVGRGGSDTQYF	TGCAGCGTTGGGCGGGGGGGATCAGATACGCAGTATTTT
NA	NA	TRBV10-3	TRBJ1-5	CAISEGRSSNQPQHF	TGTGCCATCAGTGAGGGGAGATCTAGCAATCAGCCCCAGCATTTT
TRBD2	few	TRBV2	TRBJ2-2	CASSVLADYTGELFF	TGTGCCAGCAGCGTACTAGCGGACTACACCGGGGAGCTGTTTTTT
NA	NA	TRBV6-1	TRBJ1-5	CASKGTQPQHF	TGTGCCAGTAAGGGGACCCAGCCCCAGCATTTT
NA	few	TRBV2	TRBJ1-1	CASSADRPTEAFF	TGTGCCAGCAGTGCGGACAGACCCACTGAAGCTTTCTTT
NA	few	TRBV29-1	TRBJ2-7	CSVLGTSYEQYF	TGCAGCGTTCTAGGGACGAGCTACGAGCAGTACTTC
TRBD1	few	TRBV20-1	TRBJ2-1	CSASTTARDRRNEQFF	TGCAGTGCTTCGACGACGGCTCGGGACAGGCGAAATGAGCAGTTCTTC
NA	NA	TRBV24-1	TRBJ2-3	CATSDLAREGTDTQYF	TGTGCCACCAGTGATTTGGCCAGGGAGGGCACAGATACGCAGTATTTT
NA	NA	TRBV10-3	TRBJ1-1	CAIQQAMNTEAFF	TGTGCCATCCAACAGGCAATGAACACTGAAGCTTTCTTT
NA	few	TRBV6-1	TRBJ2-1	CASRLLAAGRNEQFF	TGTGCCAGCAGACTCCTCGCGGCCGGGCGCAATGAGCAGTTCTTC
NA	NA	TRBV5-8	TRBJ2-4	CASSLGWPQGIGQYF	TGTGCCAGCAGCTTGGGATGGCCCCAAGGAATTGGTCAGTACTTC
NA	few	TRBV20-1	TRBJ2-5	CSARDFETQYF	TGCAGTGCTAGAGATTTCGAGACCCAGTACTTC
TRBD2	NA	TRBV11-1	TRBJ2-1	CASIRYGTSGTLWENEQFF	TGTGCCAGCATCCGCTACGGGACTAGCGGAACCCTTTGGGAGAATGAGCAGTTCTTC
NA	few	TRBV6-1	TRBJ1-1	CASHREVWTEAFF	TGTGCCAGCCACAGGGAGGTGTGGACTGAAGCTTTCTTT
TRBD2	NA	TRBV19	TRBJ2-7	CASSIRAGRAHEQYF	TGTGCCAGTAGTATACGGGCGGGGAGGGCCCACGAGCAGTACTTC
TRBD1	NA	TRBV3-1	TRBJ1-2	CASSQRRGTGTLNYGYTF	TGTGCCAGCAGCCAAAGGCGAGGGACAGGGACTCTGAACTATGGCTACACCTTC
NA	few	TRBV9	TRBJ2-5	CASSVVAGGNQETQYF	TGTGCCAGCAGCGTAGTGGCAGGGGGGAACCAAGAGACCCAGTACTTC
TRBD1	NA	TRBV2	TRBJ1-4	CASSDDRTGGEKLFF	TGTGCCAGCAGTGACGACCGGACAGGGGGTGAAAAACTGTTTTTT
NA	NA	TRBV20-1	TRBJ1-5	CSASLGPHNQPQHF	TGCAGTGCCTCCCTGGGACCGCACAATCAGCCCCAGCATTTT
TRBD2	NA	TRBV7-9	TRBJ2-1	CASSLDGREDEQFF	TGTGCCAGCAGCTTAGACGGGCGGGAGGATGAGCAGTTCTTC
TRBD2	few	TRBV20-1	TRBJ2-1	CSASQAGSPEQFF	TGCAGTGCTAGTCAAGCGGGGTCGCCTGAGCAGTTCTTC
NA	NA	TRBV10-3	TRBJ1-3	CAIKGDTSGNTIYF	TGTGCCATCAAGGGGGACACCTCTGGAAACACCATATATTTT
NA	NA	TRBV29-1	TRBJ1-1	CSGDGGPVGYDTEAFF	TGCAGCGGGGATGGGGGGCCGGTGGGATACGACACTGAAGCTTTCTTT
NA	NA	TRBV5-5	TRBJ2-1	CASSLGLLCAGNNNEQFF	TGTGCCAGCAGCTTGGGACTCCTCTGCGCAGGGAATAACAATGAGCAGTTCTTC
NA	NA	TRBV2	TRBJ2-1	CASSEVGFKQFF	TGTGCCAGCAGTGAAGTTGGGTTTAAGCAGTTCTTC
NA	NA	TRBV20-1	TRBJ1-5	CSAPSLGREQPQHF	TGCAGTGCTCCCAGCCTTGGACGAGAACAGCCCCAGCATTTT
NA	once	TRBV3-1	TRBJ2-2	CASSQGGRIVNTGELFF	TGTGCCAGCAGCCAGGGGGGACGTATCGTTAACACCGGGGAGCTGTTTTTT
TRBD2	few	TRBV20-1	TRBJ2-1	CSARDAGGWSYEQFF	TGCAGTGCTAGAGATGCGGGAGGATGGTCGTATGAGCAGTTCTTC